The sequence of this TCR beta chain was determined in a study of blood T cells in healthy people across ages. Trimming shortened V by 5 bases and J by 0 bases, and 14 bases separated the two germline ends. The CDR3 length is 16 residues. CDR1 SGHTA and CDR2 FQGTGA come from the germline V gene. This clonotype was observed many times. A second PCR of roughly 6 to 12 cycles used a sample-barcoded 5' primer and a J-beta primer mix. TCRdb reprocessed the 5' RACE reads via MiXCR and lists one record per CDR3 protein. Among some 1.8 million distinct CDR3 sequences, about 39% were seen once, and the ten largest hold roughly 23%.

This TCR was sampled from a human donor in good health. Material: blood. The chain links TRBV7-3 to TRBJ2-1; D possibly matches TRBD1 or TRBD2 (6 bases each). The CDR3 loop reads CASSLGGPNSYNEQFF. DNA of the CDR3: TGTGCCAGCAGCCTTGGGGGGCCGAACTCCTACAATGAGCAGTTCTTC. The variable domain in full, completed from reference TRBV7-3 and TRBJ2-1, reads GAGVSQTPSNKVTEKGKYVELRCDPISGHTALYWYRQSLGQGPEFLIYFQGTGAADDSGLPNDRFFAVRPEGSVSTLKIQRTERGDSAVYLCASSLGGPNSYNEQFFGPGTRLTVL.